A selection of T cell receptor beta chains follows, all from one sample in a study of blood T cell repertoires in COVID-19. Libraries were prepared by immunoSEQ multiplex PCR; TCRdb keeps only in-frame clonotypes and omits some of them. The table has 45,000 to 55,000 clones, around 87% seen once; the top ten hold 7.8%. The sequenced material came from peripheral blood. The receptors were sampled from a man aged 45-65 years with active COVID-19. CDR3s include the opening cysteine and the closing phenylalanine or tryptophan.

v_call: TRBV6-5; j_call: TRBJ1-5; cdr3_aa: CASSVAVDQPQHF
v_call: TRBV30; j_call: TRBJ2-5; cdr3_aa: CAWSVNRQETQYF
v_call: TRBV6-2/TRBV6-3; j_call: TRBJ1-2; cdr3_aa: CASSPQGNYGYTF
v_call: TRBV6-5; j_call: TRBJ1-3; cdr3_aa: CASSFDRVSGNTIYF
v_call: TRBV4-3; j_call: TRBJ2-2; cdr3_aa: CASSHRLQPWELFF
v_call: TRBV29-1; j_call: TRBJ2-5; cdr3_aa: CSQAAGVRETQYF
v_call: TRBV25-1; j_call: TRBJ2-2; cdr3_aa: CASSPDRTTGELFF
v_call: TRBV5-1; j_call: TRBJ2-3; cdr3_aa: CASSLTGGPADTQYF
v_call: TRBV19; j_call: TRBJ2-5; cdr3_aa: CASSRLRAGETQYF
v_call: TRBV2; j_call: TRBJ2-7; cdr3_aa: CASTTGEGAYEQYF
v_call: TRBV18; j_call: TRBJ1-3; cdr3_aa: CASSPGQGISGNTIYF
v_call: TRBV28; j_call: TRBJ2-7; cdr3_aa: CASSLLQGSGREQYF
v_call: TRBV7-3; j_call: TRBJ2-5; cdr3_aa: CASSLGRGLSQETQYF
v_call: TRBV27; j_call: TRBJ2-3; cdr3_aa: CASKTPGDTQYF
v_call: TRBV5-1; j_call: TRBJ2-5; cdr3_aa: CASSLLTGAEQTQYF
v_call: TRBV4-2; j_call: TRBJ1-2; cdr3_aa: CASSQDEAPANYGYTF
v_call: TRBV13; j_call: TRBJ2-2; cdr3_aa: CASSLLRGGFTGELFF
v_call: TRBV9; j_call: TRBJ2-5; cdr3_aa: CASGRGGTTETQYF
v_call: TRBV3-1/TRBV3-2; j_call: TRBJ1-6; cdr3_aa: CASSPGGANSPLHF
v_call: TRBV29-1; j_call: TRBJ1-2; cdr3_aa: CSVEGGDRDYGYTF
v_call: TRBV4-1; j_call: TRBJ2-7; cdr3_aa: CASSQGDKNSYEQYF
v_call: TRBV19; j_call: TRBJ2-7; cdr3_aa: CASSRIGRRTSYEQYF
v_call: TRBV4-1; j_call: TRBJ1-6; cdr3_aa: CASSLELQRSSYNSPLHF
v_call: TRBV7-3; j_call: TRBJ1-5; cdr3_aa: CASSLDRDQPQHF
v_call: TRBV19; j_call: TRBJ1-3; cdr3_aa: CASSAYAPGPAGNTIYF
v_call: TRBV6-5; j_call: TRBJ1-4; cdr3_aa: CASSYSGGNEKLFF
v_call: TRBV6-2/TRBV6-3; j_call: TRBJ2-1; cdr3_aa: CASSYSILRAVWFF
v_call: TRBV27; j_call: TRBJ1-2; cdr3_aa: CATFSREHYGYTF
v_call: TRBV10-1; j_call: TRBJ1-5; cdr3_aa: CASSDRTGVTNQPQHF
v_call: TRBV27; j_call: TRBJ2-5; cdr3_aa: CASRDRVETQYF
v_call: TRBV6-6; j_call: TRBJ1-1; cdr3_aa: CASSPAGQGFGFGTEAFF
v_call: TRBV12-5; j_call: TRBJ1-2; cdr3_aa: CASGLVSLGAPTQGYTF
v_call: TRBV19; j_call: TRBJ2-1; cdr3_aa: CASSQAGGGYNEQFF
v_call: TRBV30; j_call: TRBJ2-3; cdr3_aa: CAWKRGQTSTDTQYF
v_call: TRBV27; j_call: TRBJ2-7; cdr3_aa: CASSLTGTSGIGEQYF
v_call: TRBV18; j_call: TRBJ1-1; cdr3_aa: CASSRNRDRGTEAFF
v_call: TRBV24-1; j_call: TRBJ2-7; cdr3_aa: CATSDPRGPTYEQYF
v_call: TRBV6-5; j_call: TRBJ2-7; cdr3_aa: CASTVSGTSEQYF
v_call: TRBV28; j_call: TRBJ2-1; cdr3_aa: CASRWDRGYNEQFF
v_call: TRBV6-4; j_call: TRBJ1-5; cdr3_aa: CASSVEVRQPQHF
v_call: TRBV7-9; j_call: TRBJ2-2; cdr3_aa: CASSPSGTGAGELFF
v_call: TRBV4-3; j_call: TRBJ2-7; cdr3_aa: CASSQPGTGDSYEQYF
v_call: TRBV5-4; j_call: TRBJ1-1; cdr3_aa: CASSSGTENTEAFF
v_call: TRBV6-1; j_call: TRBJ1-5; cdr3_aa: CASSAGTGGLSQPQHF
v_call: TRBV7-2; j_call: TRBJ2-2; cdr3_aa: CASSLARLAGGPGTGELFF
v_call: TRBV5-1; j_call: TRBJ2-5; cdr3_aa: CASSLGAASGQETQYF
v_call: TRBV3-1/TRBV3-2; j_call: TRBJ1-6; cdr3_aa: CASSQIPPRGPGTSYNSPLHF
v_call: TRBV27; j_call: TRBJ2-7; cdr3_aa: CASSHGFGPPSEQYF
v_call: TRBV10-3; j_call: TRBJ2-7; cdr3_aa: CAISESGGNYEQYF
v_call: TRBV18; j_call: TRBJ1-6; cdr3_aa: CASSQGGGNSPLHF
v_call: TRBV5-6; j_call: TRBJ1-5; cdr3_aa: CASSWRGGAQNQPQHF
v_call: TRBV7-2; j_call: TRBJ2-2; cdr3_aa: CASSSPTENTGELFF
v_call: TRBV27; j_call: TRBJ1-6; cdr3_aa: CASSPNRGRGSPLHF
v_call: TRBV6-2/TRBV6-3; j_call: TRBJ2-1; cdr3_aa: CASSYLGQMVNNEQFF
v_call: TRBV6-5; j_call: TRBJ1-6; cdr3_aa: CASSYSTAYNSPLHF
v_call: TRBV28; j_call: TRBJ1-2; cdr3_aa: CASSAPGTGVIYTF
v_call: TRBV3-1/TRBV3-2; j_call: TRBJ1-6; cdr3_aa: CATGTGDSPLHF
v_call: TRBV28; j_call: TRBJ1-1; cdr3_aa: CASSSRALNTEAFF